This TCR beta chain was observed in a study of OX40 agonist ivuxolimab in advanced cancers. Anyone with autoimmune disease history or systemic immunosuppression was excluded. CDR1 is SGHTS and CDR2 is YDEGEE in the germline V gene. V gave up 0 bases and J gave up 6 bases, with 19 bases separating them. The CDR3 covers 17 residues. Sequencing was performed with immunoSEQ multiplex PCR; in TCRdb, only in-frame clones are kept and a portion is missing. The sample yields some 42,000 clones, over 75% seen once. This receptor was taken from an adult with an advanced solid tumor such as melanoma, head and neck, liver or kidney cancer. The sequences come from CD4+ or CD8+ T cells sorted from blood, collected in a trial of the OX40 agonist ivuxolimab. This chain joins TRBV5-8 and TRBJ2-1; D not certain. The DNA of the CDR3 is TGTGCCAGCAGCTTGGTATTGGCTCTCTTCGACGGCAATGAGCAGTTCTTC. It yields the protein CASSLVLALFDGNEQFF.